Below, one T cell receptor beta chain is given with its context. What it binds is unknown. The data derive from a study of cytotoxic CD8 clonotypes in ibrutinib-treated CLL. Looking at the study overall: Response samples followed a median around 11 months of treatment, range 6 to 36.

Germline CDR1 is LNHNV and CDR2 is YYDKDF (reference sequence). Trimming took off 0 bases at V and 1 base at J, with 10 bases between the two ends. There are 15 residues in the CDR3. Study findings and constraints: Clonality went up at the time of ibrutinib response, stayed stable in sustained remission, and later dropped back toward its baseline level at progression.

Deep sequencing aimed at 1 in 200,000 to 1 in 1 million T cells' resolution. The table came from immunoSEQ multiplex PCR; TCRdb's copy has only in-frame clones and leaves some out. This sample yields about 130,000 clones, of which 80% to 90% are seen a single time; approximately 2% belongs to the top ten. The TCR originated in a human donor with chronic lymphocytic leukemia. The material sequenced was PBMCs, taken after 24 months of ibrutinib treatment. The rearrangement links TRBV15 to TRBJ2-7, with TRBD2 as a possible D gene (5 bases). The CDR3 DNA is TGTGCCACCAGCAGAGAAGCGGCGGCGTCCTACGAGCAGTACTTC. Its translation: CATSREAAASYEQYF.